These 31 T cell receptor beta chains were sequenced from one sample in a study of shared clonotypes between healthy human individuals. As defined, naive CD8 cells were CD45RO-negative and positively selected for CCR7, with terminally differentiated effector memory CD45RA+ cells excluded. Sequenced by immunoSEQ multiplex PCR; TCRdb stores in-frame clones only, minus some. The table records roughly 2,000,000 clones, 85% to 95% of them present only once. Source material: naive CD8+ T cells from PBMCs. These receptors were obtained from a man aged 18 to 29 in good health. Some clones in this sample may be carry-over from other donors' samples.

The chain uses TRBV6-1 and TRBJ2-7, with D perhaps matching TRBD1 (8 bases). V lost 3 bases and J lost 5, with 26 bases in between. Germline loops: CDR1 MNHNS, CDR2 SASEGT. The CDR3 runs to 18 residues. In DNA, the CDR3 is TGTGCCAGCAGTGATGACAGGGGCCACCGACTAGCTTCCCACGAGCAGTACTTC. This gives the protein CASSDDRGHRLASHEQYF.

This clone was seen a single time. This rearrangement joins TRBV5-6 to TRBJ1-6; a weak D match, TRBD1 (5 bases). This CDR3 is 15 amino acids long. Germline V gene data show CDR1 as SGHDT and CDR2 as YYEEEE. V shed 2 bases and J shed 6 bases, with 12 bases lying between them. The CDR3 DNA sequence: TGTGCCAGCAGCTTTGGGGCGTTGGGTAATTCACCCCTCCACTTT. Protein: CASSFGALGNSPLHF.

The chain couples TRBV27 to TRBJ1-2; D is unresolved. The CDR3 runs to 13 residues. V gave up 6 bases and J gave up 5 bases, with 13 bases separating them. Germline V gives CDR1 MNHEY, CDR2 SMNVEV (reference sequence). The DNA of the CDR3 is TGTGCCAGCAGCCCTGAGAATTGGTATGGCTACACCTTC. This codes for CASSPENWYGYTF.

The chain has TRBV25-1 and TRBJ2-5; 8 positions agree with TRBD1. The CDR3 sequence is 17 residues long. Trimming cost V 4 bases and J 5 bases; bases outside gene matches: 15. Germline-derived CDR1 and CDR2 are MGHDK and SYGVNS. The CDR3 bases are TGTGCCAGCAGTGGAATTGCAGTGGCAGGGGGCTCGGAGACCCAGTACTTC. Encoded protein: CASSGIAVAGGSETQYF. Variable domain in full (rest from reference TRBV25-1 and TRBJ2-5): EADIYQTPRYLVIGTGKKITLECSQTMGHDKMYWYQQDPGMELHLIHYSYGVNSTEKGDLSSESTVSRIRTEHFPLTLESARPSHTSQYLCASSGIAVAGGSETQYFGPGTRLLVL.

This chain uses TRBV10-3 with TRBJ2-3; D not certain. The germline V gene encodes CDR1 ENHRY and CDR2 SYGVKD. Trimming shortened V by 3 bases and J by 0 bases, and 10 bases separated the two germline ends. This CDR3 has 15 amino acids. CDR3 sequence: CAISDRAASTDTQYF. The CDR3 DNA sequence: TGTGCCATCAGTGATAGGGCAGCTAGCACAGATACGCAGTATTTT.

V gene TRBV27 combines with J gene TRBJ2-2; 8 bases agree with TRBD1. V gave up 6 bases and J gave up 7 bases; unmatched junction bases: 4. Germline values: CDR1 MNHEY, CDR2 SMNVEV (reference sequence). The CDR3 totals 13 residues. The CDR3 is CASRWTGFGELFF. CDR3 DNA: TGTGCCAGCAGATGGACAGGGTTCGGGGAGCTGTTTTTT.

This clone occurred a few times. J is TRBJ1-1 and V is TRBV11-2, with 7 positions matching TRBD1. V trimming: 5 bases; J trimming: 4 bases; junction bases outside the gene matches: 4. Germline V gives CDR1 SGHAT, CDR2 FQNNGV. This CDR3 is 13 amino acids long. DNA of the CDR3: TGTGCCAGCAGCCCAGGGACAGCCACTGAAGCTTTCTTT. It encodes CASSPGTATEAFF.

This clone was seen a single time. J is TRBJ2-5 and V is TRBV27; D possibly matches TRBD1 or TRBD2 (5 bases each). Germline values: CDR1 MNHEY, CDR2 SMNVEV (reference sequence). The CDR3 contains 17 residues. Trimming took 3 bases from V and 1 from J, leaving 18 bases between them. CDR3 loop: CASSFTNILGTQETQYF. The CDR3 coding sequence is TGTGCCAGCAGTTTCACAAACATCCTTGGGACCCAAGAGACCCAGTACTTC.

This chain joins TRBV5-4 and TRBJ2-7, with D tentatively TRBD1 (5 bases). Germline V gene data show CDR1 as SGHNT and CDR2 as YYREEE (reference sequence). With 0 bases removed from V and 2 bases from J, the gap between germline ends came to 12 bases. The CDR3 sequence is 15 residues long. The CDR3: CASSLGPGIPYEQYF. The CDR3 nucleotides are TGTGCCAGCAGCTTGGGGCCAGGGATTCCCTACGAGCAGTACTTC.

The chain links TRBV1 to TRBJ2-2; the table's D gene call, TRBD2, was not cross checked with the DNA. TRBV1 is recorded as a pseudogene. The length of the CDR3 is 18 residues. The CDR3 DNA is TGCACCAGCGGCCCCTCGACTAGCGGGTGTCGTATGGGCGGGGAGCTGTTTTTT. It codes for CTSGPSTSGCRMGGELFF.

CDR3 in amino acids: CASSTQTGVGELFF. For the CDR3, the DNA is TGTGCCAGTAGTACCCAGACAGGGGTCGGGGAGCTGTTTTTT. The V call is TRBV19, the J call TRBJ2-2; 8 bases fit TRBD1. Germline CDR1 and CDR2: LNHDA and SQIVND (reference sequence). This CDR3 contains 14 residues. With V trimmed by 4 bases and J by 7 bases, 5 bases remained unmatched.

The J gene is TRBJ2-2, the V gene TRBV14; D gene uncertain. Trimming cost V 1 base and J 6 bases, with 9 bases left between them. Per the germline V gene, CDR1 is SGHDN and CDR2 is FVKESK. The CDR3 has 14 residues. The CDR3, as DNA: TGTGCCAGCAGCCAAGCGCTAGGTGCCGGGGAGCTGTTTTTT. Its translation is CASSQALGAGELFF.

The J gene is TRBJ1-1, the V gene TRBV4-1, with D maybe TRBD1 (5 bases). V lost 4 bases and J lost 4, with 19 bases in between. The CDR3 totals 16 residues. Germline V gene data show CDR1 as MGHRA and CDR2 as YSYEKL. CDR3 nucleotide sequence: TGCGCCAGCAGCCTTGGGACCCGCCACCCGTTCACTGAAGCTTTCTTT. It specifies CASSLGTRHPFTEAFF.

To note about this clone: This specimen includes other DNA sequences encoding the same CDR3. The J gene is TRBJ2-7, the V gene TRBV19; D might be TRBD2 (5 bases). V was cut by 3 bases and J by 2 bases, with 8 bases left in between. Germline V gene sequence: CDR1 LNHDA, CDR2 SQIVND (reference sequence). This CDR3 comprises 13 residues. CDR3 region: CASSMGRTYEQYF. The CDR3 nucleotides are TGTGCCAGTAGTATGGGGAGAACCTACGAGCAGTACTTC.

The chain's CDR3 is CASSPDRVGHTEAFF. CDR3 nucleotide sequence: TGTGCCAGCAGTCCCGACAGGGTTGGGCACACTGAAGCTTTCTTT. The chain recombines TRBV28 with TRBJ1-1; 7 nucleotides match TRBD1. Germline CDR1 MDHEN, CDR2 SYDVKM. The V and J ends lost 5 bases and 3 bases, in that order; junction bases with no gene match: 9. The CDR3 consists of 15 residues.

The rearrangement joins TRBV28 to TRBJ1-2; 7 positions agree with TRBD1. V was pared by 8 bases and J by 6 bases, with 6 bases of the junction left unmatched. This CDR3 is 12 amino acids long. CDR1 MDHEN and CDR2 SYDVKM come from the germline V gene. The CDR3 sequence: CASRVGTDGYTF. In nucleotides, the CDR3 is TGTGCCAGCCGAGTCGGGACAGATGGCTACACCTTC.

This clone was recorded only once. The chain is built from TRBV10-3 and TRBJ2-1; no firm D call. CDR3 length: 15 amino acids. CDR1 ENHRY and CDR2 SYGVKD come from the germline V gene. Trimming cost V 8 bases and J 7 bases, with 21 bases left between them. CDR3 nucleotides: TGTGCCATCTCCCTCCGCAATGCACTGTCGAATGAGCAGTTCTTC. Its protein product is CAISLRNALSNEQFF.

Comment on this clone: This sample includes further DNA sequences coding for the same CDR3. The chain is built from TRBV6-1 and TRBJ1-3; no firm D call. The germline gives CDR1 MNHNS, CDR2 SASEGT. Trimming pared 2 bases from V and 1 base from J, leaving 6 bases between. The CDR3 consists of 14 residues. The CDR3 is CASSELGSGNTIYF. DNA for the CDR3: TGTGCCAGCAGTGAACTGGGGTCTGGAAACACCATATATTTT.

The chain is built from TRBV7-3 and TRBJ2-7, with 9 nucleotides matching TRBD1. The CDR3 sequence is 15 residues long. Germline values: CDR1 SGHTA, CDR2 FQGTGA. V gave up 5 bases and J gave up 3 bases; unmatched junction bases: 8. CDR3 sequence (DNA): TGTGCCAGCAGCAACGGACAGGGGAGAATCTACGAGCAGTACTTC. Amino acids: CASSNGQGRIYEQYF.

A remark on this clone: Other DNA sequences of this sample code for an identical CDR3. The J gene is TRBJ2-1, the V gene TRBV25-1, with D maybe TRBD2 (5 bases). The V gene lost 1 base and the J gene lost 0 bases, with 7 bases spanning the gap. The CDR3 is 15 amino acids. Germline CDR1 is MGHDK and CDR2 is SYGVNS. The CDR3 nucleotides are TGTGCCAGCAGTGAATTTGGGAGCTCCTACAATGAGCAGTTCTTC. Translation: CASSEFGSSYNEQFF. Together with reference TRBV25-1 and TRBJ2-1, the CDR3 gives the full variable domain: EADIYQTPRYLVIGTGKKITLECSQTMGHDKMYWYQQDPGMELHLIHYSYGVNSTEKGDLSSESTVSRIRTEHFPLTLESARPSHTSQYLCASSEFGSSYNEQFFGPGTRLTVL.

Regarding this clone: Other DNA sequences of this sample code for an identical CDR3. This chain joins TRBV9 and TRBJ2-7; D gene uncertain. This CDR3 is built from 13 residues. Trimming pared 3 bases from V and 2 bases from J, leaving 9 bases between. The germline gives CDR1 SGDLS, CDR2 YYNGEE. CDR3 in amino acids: CASSAGRAYEQYF. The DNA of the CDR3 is TGTGCCAGCAGCGCTGGACGGGCCTACGAGCAGTACTTC.

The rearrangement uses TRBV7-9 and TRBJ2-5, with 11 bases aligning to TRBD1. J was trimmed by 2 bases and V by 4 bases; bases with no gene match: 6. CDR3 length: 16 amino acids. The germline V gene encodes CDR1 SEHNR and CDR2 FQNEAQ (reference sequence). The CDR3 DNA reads TGTGCCAGCAGCTGGACAGGGGGCGCTGAGCAAGAGACCCAGTACTTC. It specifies CASSWTGGAEQETQYF.

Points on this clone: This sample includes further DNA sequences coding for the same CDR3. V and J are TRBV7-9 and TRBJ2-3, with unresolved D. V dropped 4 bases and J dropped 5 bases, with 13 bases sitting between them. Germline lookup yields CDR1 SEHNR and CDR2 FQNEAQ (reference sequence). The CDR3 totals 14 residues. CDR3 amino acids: CASSSPYSGDTQYF. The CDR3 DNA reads TGTGCCAGCAGCTCACCTTACTCGGGAGATACGCAGTATTTT.

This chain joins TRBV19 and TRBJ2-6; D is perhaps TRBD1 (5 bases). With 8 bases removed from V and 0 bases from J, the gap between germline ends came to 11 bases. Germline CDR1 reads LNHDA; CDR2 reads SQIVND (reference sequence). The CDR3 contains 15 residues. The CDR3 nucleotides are TGTGCCAGTCGGACACCCTACTCTGGGGCCAACGTCCTGACTTTC. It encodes CASRTPYSGANVLTF.

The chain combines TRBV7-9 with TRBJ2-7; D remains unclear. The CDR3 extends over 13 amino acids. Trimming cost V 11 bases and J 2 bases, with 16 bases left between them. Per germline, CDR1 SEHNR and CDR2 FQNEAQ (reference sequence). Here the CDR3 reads CAGGDGLTYEQYF. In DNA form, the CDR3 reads TGTGCCGGTGGGGATGGCTTAACCTACGAGCAGTACTTC.

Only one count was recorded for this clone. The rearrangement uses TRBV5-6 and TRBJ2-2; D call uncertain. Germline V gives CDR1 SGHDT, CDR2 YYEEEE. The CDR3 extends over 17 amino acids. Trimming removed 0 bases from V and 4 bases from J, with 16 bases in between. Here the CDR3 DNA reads TGTGCCAGCAGCTTGGCCTGGTCAGGCGTGGGCACCGGGGAGCTGTTTTTT. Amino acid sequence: CASSLAWSGVGTGELFF. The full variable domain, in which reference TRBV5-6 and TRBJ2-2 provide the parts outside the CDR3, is DAGVTQSPTHLIKTRGQQVTLRCSPKSGHDTVSWYQQALGQGPQFIFQYYEEEERQRGNFPDRFSGHQFPNYSSELNVNALLLGDSALYLCASSLAWSGVGTGELFFGEGSRLTVL.

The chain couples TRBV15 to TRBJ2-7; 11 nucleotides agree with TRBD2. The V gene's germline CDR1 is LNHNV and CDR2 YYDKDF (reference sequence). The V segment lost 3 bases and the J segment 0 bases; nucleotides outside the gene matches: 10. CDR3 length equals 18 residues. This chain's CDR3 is CATSSGGLAGGISYEQYF. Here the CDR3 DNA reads TGTGCCACCAGCAGCGGTGGGCTAGCGGGAGGTATCTCCTACGAGCAGTACTTC.

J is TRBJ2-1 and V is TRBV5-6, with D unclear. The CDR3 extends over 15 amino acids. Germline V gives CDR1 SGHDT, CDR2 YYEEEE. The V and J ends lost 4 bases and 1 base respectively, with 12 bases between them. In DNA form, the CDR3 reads TGTGCCAGCAGCCCAAGAACTCCTTCCTACAATGAGCAGTTCTTC. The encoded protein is CASSPRTPSYNEQFF.

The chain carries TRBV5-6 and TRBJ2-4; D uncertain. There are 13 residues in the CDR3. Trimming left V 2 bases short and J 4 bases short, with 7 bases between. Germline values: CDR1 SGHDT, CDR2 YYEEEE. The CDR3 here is CASSLGVKNIQYF. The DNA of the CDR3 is TGTGCCAGCAGCTTAGGAGTGAAAAACATTCAGTACTTC.

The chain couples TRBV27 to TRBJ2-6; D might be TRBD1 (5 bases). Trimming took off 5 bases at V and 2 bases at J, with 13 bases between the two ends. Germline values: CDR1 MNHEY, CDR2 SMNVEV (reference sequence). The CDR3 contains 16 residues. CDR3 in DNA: TGTGCCAGCAGTATCGTAGGGGTGGCTGGGGCCAACGTCCTGACTTTC. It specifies CASSIVGVAGANVLTF.

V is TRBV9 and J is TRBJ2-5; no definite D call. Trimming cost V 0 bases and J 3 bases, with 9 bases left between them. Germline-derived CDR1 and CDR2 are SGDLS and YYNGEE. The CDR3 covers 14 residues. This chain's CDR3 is CASSVDGREETQYF. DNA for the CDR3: TGTGCCAGCAGCGTAGATGGGCGAGAAGAGACCCAGTACTTC.